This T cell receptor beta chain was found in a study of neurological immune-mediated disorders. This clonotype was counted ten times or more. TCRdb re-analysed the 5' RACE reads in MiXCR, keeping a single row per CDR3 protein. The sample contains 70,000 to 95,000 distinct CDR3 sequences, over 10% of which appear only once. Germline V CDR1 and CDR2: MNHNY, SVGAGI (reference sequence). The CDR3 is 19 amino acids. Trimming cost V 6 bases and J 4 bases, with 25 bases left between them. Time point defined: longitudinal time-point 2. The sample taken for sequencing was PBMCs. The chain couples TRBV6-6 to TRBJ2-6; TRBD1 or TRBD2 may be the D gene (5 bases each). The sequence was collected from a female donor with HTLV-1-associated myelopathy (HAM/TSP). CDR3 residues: CASRRAGTDARWGANVLTF. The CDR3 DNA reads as TGTGCCAGCAGGAGGGCCGGGACCGACGCTCGTTGGGGGGCCAACGTCCTGACTTTC.